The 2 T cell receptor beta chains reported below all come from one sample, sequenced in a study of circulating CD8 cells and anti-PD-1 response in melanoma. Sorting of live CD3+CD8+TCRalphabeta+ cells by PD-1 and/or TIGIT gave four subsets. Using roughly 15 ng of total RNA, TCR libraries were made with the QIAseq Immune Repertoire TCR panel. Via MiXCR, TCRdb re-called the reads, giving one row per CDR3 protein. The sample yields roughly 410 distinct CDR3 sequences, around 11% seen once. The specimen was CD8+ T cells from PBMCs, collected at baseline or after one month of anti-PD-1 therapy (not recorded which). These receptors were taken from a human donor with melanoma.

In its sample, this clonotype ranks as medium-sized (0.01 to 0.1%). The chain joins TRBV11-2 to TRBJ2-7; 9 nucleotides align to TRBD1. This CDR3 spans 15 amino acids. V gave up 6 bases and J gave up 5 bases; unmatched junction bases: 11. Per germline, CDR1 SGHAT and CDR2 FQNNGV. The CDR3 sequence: CASRPIDRGDNEQYF. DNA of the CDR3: TGTGCCAGCAGACCCATAGACAGGGGGGACAACGAGCAGTACTTC.

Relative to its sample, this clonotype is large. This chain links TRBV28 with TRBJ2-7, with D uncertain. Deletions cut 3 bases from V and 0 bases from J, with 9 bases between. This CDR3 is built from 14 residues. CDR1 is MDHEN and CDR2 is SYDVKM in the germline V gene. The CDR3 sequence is CASSFGLSSYEQYF. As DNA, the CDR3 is TGTGCCAGCAGTTTTGGCCTAAGCTCCTACGAGCAGTACTTC.